This T cell receptor beta chain was recorded in a study of regulatory T cells in long-lasting Graves disease. The study's findings and limits: The sample size was small, and this may have reduced accuracy.

Construction of TCR beta libraries relied on iRepertoire HTBI primers and on Arm-PCR targeting CDR3 regions. TCRdb used MiXCR to reprocess the multiplex PCR reads, holding one entry per CDR3 protein. The sample consists of around 450,000 distinct CDR3 sequences, 16% of them appearing once. The CDR3 loop spans 20 amino acids. V shed 9 bases and J 3 bases; nucleotides not matched to a gene: 25. The V gene's germline CDR1 is MDHEN and CDR2 SYDVKM. This clonotype was counted many times. Its specificity is unknown. Time point in this sample: newly diagnosed GD, antithyroid drugs for less than 3 months. Construction of the TCR library relied on RNA isolated from PBMCs. The sample also formed part of further work on T cells in Graves' hyperthyroidism and ophthalmopathy.

This clonotype originated in a middle-aged man with Graves disease. The sequencing used peripheral blood mononuclear cells (PBMCs), collected at new diagnosis, from a patient treated with antithyroid drugs. The chain carries TRBV28 and TRBJ2-3; 9 bases line up with TRBD1. The CDR3 loop reads CASLSRRGQGGLIVTDTQYF. For the CDR3, the DNA is TGTGCCAGTCTTTCGCGGCGGGGACAGGGAGGTCTGATTGTGACAGATACGCAGTATTTT.